Sequencing of this T cell receptor beta chain was carried out in a study of response to subunit inactivated influenza vaccine. Study-wide points: The authors proposed limited new T cell recruitment per seasonal influenza vaccination.

The junction had 1 base not matched to a gene; V was cut back by 3 bases and J by 5 bases. The CDR3 runs 14 residues. In this sample, this clonotype turned up a few times. Its cognate antigen is unknown. MiXCR was run by TCRdb on the RT-PCR reads, yielding one entry per CDR3 protein. The top ten hold around 2% of the sample, which has 400,000 to 550,000 distinct CDR3 sequences, roughly 27% seen once. Sample: CD4+ T cells sorted from PBMCs, taken around 5 days after vaccination. This chain links TRBV12-3 or TRBV12-4 with TRBJ1-4, with 9 bases lining up with TRBD1. This clonotype was obtained from a man over 45 who received an inactivated influenza vaccine. The CDR3 sequence: CASSFGTGNEKLFF. CDR3 coding DNA: TGTGCCAGCAGTTTTGGGACAGGGAATGAAAAACTGTTTTTT.